This T cell receptor (beta chain) was obtained from a study of blood T cell repertoires in COVID-19. Study-level information: The United States, Italy and Spain provided the acute and convalescent COVID-19 samples.

The germline V gene has CDR1 SGHDT and CDR2 YYEEEE. Trimming left V 0 bases short and J 5 bases short, with 9 bases between. This CDR3 has 13 amino acids. Participants were aged about 18 to 95 years, lived in 24 US areas, and enrolled virtually. Cohort placement rested on clinical history that participants reported themselves. In the study's own analysis: Estimation of nucleated cell counts relied on the amplification of reference gene primers. TCRdb's copy holds only in-frame clones and misses some; the assay was immunoSEQ multiplex PCR. D and trimming were read from the DNA, whereas the V and J calls and clone size are those reported in that table. The sample shows over 200,000 clones, about 90% of them seen only once.

The chain combines TRBV5-6 with TRBJ2-7, with D possibly being TRBD2 (5 bases). Sequenced sample: PBMCs or T cells enriched from blood (not recorded which). The sequence derives from a human donor in a cohort exposed to, infected with or recovered from COVID-19 (not recorded which). The donor label of this sample is uncertain. CDR3 residues: CASSLGGVDEQYF. DNA of the CDR3: TGTGCCAGCAGCTTGGGGGGAGTAGACGAGCAGTACTTC.